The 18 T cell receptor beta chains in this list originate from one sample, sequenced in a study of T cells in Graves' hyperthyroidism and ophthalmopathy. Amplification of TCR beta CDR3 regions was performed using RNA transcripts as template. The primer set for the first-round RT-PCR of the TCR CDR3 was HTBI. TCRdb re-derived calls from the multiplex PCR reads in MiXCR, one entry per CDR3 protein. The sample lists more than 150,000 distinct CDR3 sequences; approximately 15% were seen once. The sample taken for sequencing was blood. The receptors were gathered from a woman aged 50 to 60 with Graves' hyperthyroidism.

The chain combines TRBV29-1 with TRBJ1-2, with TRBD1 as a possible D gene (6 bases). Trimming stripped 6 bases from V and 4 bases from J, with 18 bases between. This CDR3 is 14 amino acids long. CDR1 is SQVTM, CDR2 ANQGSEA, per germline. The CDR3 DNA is TGCAGCGTGGATGGGGGCGATGTGAGCTATGGCTACACCTTC. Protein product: CSVDGGDVSYGYTF.

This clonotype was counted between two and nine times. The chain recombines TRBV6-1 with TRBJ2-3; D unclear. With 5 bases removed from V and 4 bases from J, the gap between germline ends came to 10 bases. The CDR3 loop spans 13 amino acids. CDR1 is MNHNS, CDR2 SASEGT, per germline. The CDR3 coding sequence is TGTGCCAGCAGTAGGGCAGCCGCAGATACGCAGTATTTT. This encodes CASSRAAADTQYF.

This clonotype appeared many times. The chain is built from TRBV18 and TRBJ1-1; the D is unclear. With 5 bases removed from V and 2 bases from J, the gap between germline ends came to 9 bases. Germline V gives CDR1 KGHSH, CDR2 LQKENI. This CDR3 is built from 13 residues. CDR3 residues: CASSSDGNTEAFF. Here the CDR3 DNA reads TGTGCCAGCTCATCGGACGGAAACACTGAAGCTTTCTTT.

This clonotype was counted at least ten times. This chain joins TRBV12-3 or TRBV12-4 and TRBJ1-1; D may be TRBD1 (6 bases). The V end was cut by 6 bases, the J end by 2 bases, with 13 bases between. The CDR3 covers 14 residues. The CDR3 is CASRTRDTNTEAFF. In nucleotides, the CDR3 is TGTGCCAGCAGAACCCGGGACACTAACACTGAAGCTTTCTTT.

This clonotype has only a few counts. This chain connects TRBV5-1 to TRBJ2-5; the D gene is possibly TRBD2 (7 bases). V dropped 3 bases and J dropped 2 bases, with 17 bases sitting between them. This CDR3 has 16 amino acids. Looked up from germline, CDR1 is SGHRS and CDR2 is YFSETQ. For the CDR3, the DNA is TGCGCCAGCAGCTGGGGGGGCGGGAGATCTCAAGAGACCCAGTACTTC. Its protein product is CASSWGGGRSQETQYF. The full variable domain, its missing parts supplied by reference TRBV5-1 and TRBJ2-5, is KAGVTQTPRYLIKTRGQQVTLSCSPISGHRSVSWYQQTPGQGLQFLFEYFSETQRNKGNFPGRFSGRQFSNSRSEMNVSTLELGDSALYLCASSWGGGRSQETQYFGPGTRLLVL.

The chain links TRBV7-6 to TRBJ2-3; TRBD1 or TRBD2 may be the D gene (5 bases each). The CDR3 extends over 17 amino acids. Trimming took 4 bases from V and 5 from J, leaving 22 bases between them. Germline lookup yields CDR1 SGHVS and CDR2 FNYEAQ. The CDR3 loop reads CASSWGPLQTREDTQYF. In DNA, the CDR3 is TGTGCCAGCAGCTGGGGACCCCTTCAAACAAGGGAAGATACGCAGTATTTT. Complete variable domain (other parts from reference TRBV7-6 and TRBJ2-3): GAGVSQSPRYKVTKRGQDVALRCDPISGHVSLYWYRQALGQGPEFLTYFNYEAQQDKSGLPNDRFSAERPEGSISTLTIQRTEQRDSAMYRCASSWGPLQTREDTQYFGPGTRLTVL.

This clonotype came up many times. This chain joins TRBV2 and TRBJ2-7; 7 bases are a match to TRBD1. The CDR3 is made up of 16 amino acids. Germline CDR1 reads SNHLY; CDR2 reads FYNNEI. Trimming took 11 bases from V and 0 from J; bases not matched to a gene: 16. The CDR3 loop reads CAGRGERDSRSYEQYF. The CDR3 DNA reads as TGTGCCGGTAGGGGAGAGAGGGACAGTCGCTCCTACGAGCAGTACTTC. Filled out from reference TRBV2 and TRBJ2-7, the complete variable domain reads EPEVTQTPSHQVTQMGQEVILRCVPISNHLYFYWYRQILGQKVEFLVSFYNNEISEKSEIFDDQFSVERPDGSNFTLKIRSTKLEDSAMYFCAGRGERDSRSYEQYFGPGTRLTVT.

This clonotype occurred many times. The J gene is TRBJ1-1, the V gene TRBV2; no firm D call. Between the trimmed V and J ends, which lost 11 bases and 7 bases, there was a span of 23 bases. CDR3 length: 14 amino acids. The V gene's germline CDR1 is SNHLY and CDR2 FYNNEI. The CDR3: CALRAETTPYEAFF. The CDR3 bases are TGTGCCTTAAGGGCAGAAACCACTCCGTATGAAGCTTTCTTT.

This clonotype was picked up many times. The CDR3 is CASSSGPYTGELFF. Written as DNA, the CDR3 is TGTGCCAGCAGCTCAGGACCCTACACCGGGGAGCTGTTTTTT. The chain links TRBV11-3 to TRBJ2-2, with D hard to call. The CDR3 loop spans 14 amino acids. Per the germline V gene, CDR1 is SGHNT and CDR2 is YENEEA. V was cut by 4 bases and J by 3 bases, with 9 bases left in between.

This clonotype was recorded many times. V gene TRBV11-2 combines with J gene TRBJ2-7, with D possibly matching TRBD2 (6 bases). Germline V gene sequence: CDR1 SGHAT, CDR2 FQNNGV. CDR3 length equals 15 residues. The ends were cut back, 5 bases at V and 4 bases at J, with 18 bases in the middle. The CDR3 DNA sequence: TGTGCCAGCAGCCTCTCTAGCGTTGACGATTACGAGCAGTACTTC. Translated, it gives CASSLSSVDDYEQYF.

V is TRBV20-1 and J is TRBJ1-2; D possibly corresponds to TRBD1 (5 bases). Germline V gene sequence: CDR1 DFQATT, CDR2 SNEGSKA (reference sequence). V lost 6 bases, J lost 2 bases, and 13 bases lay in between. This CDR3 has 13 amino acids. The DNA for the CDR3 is TGCAGTGCCCTTCGGGACGGCAACTATGGCTACACCTTC. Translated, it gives CSALRDGNYGYTF.

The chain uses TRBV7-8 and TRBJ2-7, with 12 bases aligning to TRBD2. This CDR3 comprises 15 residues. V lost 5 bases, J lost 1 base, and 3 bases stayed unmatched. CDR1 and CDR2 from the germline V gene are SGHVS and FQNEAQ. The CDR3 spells CASSPTSGSSYEQYF. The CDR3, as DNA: TGTGCCAGCAGCCCGACTAGCGGGAGTTCCTACGAGCAGTACTTC.

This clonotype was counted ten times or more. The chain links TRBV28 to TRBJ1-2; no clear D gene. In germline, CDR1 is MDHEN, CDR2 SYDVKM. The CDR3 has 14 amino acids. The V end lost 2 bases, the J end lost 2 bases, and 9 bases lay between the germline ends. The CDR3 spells CASSLRGGNYGYTF. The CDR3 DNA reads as TGTGCCAGCAGTTTACGGGGAGGGAACTATGGCTACACCTTC.

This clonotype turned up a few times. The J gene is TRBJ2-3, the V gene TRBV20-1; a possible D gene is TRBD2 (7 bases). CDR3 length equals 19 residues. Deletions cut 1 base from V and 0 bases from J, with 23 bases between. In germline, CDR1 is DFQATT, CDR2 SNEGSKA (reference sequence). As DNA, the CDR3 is TGCAGTGCTAGAGTGGGGTTGCGGGGGCCTTTGGCTAGCACAGATACGCAGTATTTT. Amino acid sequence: CSARVGLRGPLASTDTQYF.

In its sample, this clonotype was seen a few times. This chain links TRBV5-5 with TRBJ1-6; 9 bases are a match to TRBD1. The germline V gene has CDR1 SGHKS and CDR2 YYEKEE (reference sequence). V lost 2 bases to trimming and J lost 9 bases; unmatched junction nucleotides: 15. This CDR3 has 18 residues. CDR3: CASSFIRGTRDRASPLHF. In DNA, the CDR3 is TGTGCCAGCAGCTTCATCCGTGGGACCCGGGACAGGGCTTCACCCCTCCACTTT.

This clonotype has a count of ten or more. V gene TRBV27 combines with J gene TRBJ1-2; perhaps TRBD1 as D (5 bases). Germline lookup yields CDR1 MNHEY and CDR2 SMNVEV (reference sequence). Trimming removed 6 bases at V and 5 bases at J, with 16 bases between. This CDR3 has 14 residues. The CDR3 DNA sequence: TGTGCCAGCAGCACTGGACACGGGAGTTATGGCTACACCTTC. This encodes CASSTGHGSYGYTF.

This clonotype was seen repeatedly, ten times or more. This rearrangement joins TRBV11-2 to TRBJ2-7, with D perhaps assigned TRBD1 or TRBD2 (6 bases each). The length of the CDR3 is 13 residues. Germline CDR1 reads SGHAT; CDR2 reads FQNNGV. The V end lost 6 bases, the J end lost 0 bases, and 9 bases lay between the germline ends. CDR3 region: CASSRGPSYEQYF. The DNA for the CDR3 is TGTGCCAGCAGTCGGGGGCCCTCCTACGAGCAGTACTTC.

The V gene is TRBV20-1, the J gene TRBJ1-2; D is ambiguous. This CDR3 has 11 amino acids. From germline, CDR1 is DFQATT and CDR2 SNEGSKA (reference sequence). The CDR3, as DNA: TGCAGCACACTGGACAACTATGGCTACACCTTC. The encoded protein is CSTLDNYGYTF.